The 13 T cell receptor beta chains reported below all come from one sample, sequenced in a study of T cells after yellow fever vaccination. TCRdb recomputed calls from the 5' RACE reads with MiXCR, one row per CDR3 protein. The sample contains 450,000 to 550,000 distinct CDR3 sequences, about 19% of which appear only once. The sequenced sample was PBMCs, obtained 15 days after the yellow fever booster vaccination. These receptors all come from a man aged 30-40 years who received the YFV17D yellow fever vaccine.

At least ten counts were recorded for this clonotype. This CDR3 is CASSNTGTGGNNIQYF. CDR3 nucleotide sequence: TGTGCCAGCAGCAACACCGGGACAGGGGGCAATAACATTCAGTACTTC. This chain connects TRBV7-8 to TRBJ2-4, with 12 bases matching TRBD1. The CDR3 is made up of 16 amino acids. Germline CDR1 and CDR2: SGHVS and FQNEAQ. The trim removed 5 bases at V and 7 bases at J, leaving 9 bases unmatched.

This clonotype was seen a handful of times. This rearrangement joins TRBV7-9 to TRBJ1-1; D is uncertain. Trimming removed 8 bases from V and 0 bases from J, with 7 bases in between. Germline CDR1 and CDR2: SEHNR and FQNEAQ (reference sequence). CDR3 size: 12 residues. The CDR3 DNA is TGTGCCAGCGAAATCTTGAACACTGAAGCTTTCTTT. Amino acids: CASEILNTEAFF. Variable domain in full (rest from reference TRBV7-9 and TRBJ1-1): DTGVSQNPRHKITKRGQNVTFRCDPISEHNRLYWYRQTLGQGPEFLTYFQNEAQLEKSRLLSDRFSAERPKGSFSTLEIQRTEQGDSAMYLCASEILNTEAFFGQGTRLTVV.

Notes on this clonotype: Since a much larger clone is just one base distant, this may be a read error. The chain recombines TRBV20-1 with TRBJ2-3; TRBD2 agrees at 8 bases. There are 12 residues in the CDR3. The V segment lost 8 bases and the J segment 3 bases; nucleotides outside the gene matches: 4. Germline V CDR1 and CDR2: DFQATT, SNEGSKA (reference sequence). The CDR3 nucleotides read TGCAGTTTAGCGGGAATAACAGATACGCAGTATTTT. Its protein product is CSLAGITDTQYF.

This clonotype was observed once. This rearrangement joins TRBV2 to TRBJ1-6; D is perhaps TRBD1 (6 bases). Trimming left V 3 bases short and J 0 bases short, with 12 bases between. The CDR3 runs to 17 residues. Germline CDR1 reads SNHLY; CDR2 reads FYNNEI. CDR3 region: CASSDRDTNSYNSPLHF. The CDR3 DNA is TGTGCCAGCAGTGATCGGGACACAAACTCCTATAATTCACCCCTCCACTTT.

In this sample, this clonotype turned up a few times. The junction does not match germline at one end; this may be a read error. The genes are TRBV5-1 and TRBJ2-1, with no clear D. Per germline, CDR1 SGHRS and CDR2 YFSETQ. The CDR3 covers 14 residues. The chain's CDR3 is CASRLASLTNEQFF. DNA for the CDR3: TGCGCCAGCAGGTTGGCGTCCTTAACGAATGAGCAGTTCTTC. Full variable domain (outside the CDR3, taken from reference TRBV5-1 and TRBJ2-1): KAGVTQTPRYLIKTRGQQVTLSCSPISGHRSVSWYQQTPGQGLQFLFEYFSETQRNKGNFPGRFSGRQFSNSRSEMNVSTLELGDSALYLCASRLASLTNEQFFGPGTRLTVL.

This clonotype was observed a few times. The chain joins TRBV20-1 to TRBJ2-7; D is ambiguous. Trimming took off 3 bases at V and 9 bases at J, with 9 bases between the two ends. The CDR3 extends over 10 amino acids. CDR1 DFQATT and CDR2 SNEGSKA come from the germline V gene (reference sequence). In DNA, the CDR3 is TGCAGTGCTAGTCCCGGTTTGCAGTACTTC. This translates into CSASPGLQYF.

This clonotype was seen only a few times. The rearrangement links TRBV4-1 to TRBJ2-7; D gene unclear. Germline CDR1 is MGHRA and CDR2 is YSYEKL. CDR3 size: 14 residues. V was trimmed by 1 base and J by 5 bases, leaving 12 bases between them. The CDR3 loop reads CASSQVGVTHEQYF. In nucleotides, the CDR3 is TGCGCCAGCAGCCAAGTAGGCGTGACCCACGAGCAGTACTTC.

There are a few counts of this clonotype. The chain uses TRBV7-2 and TRBJ2-4, with a tentative D call TRBD2 (6 bases). The germline gives CDR1 SGHTA, CDR2 FQGNSA. The CDR3 has 15 amino acids. Deletions cut 5 bases from V and 8 bases from J, with 19 bases between. The CDR3 nucleotides read TGTGCCAGCAGCAAAGGCGGCCAGACGGGGGACATTCAGTACTTC. Protein sequence: CASSKGGQTGDIQYF. The complete variable domain, with remaining parts taken from reference TRBV7-2 and TRBJ2-4, reads GAGVSQSPSNKVTEKGKDVELRCDPISGHTALYWYRQSLGQGLEFLIYFQGNSAPDKSGLPSDRFSAERTGGSVSTLTIQRTQQEDSAVYLCASSKGGQTGDIQYFGAGTRLSVL.

The chain recombines TRBV7-9 with TRBJ2-7; possible D gene TRBD1, 5 bases. CDR1 and CDR2 from the germline V gene are SEHNR and FQNEAQ (reference sequence). The CDR3 has 16 amino acids. The ends were cut back, 5 bases at V and 4 bases at J, with 21 bases in the middle. The CDR3 nucleotides are TGTGCCAGCAGCCCGACGCCAGGGCCCCAGCTTTACGAGCAGTACTTC. Its translation is CASSPTPGPQLYEQYF.

J is TRBJ2-1 and V is TRBV28; 10 positions match TRBD1. Germline values: CDR1 MDHEN, CDR2 SYDVKM. The trim removed 4 bases at V and 9 bases at J, leaving 15 bases unmatched. This CDR3 comprises 17 residues. CDR3 sequence reads: CASSSDRGLPFGFEQFF. CDR3 DNA sequence: TGTGCCAGCAGTTCCGACAGGGGGCTCCCGTTTGGCTTTGAGCAGTTCTTC.

This clonotype has a count of ten or more. The genes are TRBV5-1 and TRBJ2-7; D might be TRBD1 (5 bases). Trimming shortened V by 0 bases and J by 1 base, and 8 bases separated the two germline ends. The CDR3 extends over 14 amino acids. The germline V gene has CDR1 SGHRS and CDR2 YFSETQ. The CDR3 loop reads CASSLEGASYEQYF. CDR3 coding DNA: TGCGCCAGCAGCTTGGAAGGGGCTTCCTACGAGCAGTACTTC.

This clonotype was seen a few times. The chain uses TRBV28 and TRBJ2-5; D is undetermined. Germline CDR1 and CDR2: MDHEN and SYDVKM. Trimming pared 6 bases from V and 5 bases from J, leaving 10 bases between. The CDR3 loop spans 12 amino acids. CDR3 bases: TGTGCCAGCAGGGCGAACAAGGAGACCCAGTACTTC. It specifies CASRANKETQYF.

There are a few counts of this clonotype. V is TRBV7-2 and J is TRBJ2-7; 14 bases map to TRBD2. J was trimmed by 6 bases and V by 5 bases; bases with no gene match: 6. The CDR3 spans 15 residues. The germline V gene has CDR1 SGHTA and CDR2 FQGNSA. The CDR3 nucleotides are TGTGCCAGCAGCGTTCTTGGGACTAGCGGGAGCGAGCAGTACTTC. Residues: CASSVLGTSGSEQYF. The full variable domain, in which reference TRBV7-2 and TRBJ2-7 provide the parts outside the CDR3, is GAGVSQSPSNKVTEKGKDVELRCDPISGHTALYWYRQSLGQGLEFLIYFQGNSAPDKSGLPSDRFSAERTGGSVSTLTIQRTQQEDSAVYLCASSVLGTSGSEQYFGPGTRLTVT.